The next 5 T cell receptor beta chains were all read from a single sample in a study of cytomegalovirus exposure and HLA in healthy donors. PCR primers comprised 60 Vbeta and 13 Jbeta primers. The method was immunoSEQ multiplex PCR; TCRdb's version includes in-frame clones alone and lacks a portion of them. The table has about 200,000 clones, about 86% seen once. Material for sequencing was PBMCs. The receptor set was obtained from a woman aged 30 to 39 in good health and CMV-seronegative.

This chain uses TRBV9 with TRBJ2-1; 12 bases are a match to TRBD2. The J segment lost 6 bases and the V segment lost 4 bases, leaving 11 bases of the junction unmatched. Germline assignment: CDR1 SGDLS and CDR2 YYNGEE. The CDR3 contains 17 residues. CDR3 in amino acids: CASSPTTSGSVLNEQFF. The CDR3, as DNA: TGTGCCAGCAGCCCAACGACTAGCGGGAGTGTCCTCAATGAGCAGTTCTTC.

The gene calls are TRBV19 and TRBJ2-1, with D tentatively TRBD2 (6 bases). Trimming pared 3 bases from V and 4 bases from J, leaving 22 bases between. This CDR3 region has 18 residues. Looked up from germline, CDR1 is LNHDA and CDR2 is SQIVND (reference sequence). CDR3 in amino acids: CASSILRFELARYNEQFF. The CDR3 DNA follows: TGTGCCAGTAGTATTCTTCGTTTTGAGCTAGCGAGATACAATGAGCAGTTCTTC.

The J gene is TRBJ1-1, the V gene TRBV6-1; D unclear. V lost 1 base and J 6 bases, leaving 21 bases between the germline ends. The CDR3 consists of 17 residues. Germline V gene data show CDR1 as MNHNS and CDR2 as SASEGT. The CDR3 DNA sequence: TGTGCCAGCAGTGAAGTCCGGGATTGGGAAGGAATGCCTGAAGCTTTCTTT. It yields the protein CASSEVRDWEGMPEAFF.

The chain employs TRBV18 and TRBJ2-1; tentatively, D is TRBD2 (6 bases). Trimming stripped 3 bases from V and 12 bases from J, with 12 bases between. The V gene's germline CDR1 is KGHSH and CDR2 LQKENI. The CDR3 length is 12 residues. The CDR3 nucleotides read TGTGCCAGCTCACCGGGAAGAGCGGGGCAGTTCTTC. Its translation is CASSPGRAGQFF.

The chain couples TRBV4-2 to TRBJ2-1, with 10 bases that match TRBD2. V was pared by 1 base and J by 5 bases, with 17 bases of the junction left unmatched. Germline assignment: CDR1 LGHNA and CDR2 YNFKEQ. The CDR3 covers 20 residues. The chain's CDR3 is CASSQGNWLAGEEFHNEQFF. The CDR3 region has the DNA TGTGCCAGCAGCCAAGGGAACTGGCTAGCGGGAGAGGAATTTCACAATGAGCAGTTCTTC.